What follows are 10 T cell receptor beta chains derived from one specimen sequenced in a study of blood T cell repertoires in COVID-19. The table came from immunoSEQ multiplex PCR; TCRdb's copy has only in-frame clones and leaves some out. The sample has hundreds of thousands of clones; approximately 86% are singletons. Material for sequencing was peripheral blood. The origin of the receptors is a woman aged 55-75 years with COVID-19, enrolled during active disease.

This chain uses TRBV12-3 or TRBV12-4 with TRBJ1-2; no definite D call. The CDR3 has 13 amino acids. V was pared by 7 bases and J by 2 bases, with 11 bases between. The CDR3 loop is CASTPSRNYGYTF. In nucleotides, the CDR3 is TGTGCCAGCACCCCCTCCCGGAACTATGGCTACACCTTC.

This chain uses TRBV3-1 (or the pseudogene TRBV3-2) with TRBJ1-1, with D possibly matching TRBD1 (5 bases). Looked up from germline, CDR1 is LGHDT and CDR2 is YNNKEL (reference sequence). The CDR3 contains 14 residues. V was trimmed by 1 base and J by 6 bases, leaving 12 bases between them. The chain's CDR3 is CASSQVGGIPEAFF. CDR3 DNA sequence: TGTGCCAGCAGCCAAGTCGGGGGGATCCCTGAAGCTTTCTTT.

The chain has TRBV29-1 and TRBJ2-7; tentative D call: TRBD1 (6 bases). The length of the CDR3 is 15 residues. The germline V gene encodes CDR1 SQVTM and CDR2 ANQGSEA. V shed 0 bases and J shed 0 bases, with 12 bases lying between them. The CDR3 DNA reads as TGCAGCGTTGAAGATCTACGCAGGGGCTCCTACGAGCAGTACTTC. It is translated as CSVEDLRRGSYEQYF.

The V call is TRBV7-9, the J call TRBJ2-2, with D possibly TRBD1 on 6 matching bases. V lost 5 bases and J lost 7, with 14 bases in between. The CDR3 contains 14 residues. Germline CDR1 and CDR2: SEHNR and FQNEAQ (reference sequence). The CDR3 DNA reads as TGTGCCAGCAGCCCACAGGGTCTAGGCGGGGAGCTGTTTTTT. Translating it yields CASSPQGLGGELFF.

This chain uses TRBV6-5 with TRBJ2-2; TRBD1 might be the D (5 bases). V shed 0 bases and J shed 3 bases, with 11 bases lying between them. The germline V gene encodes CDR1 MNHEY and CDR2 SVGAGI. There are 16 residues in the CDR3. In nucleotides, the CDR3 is TGTGCCAGCAGTTACTCGTTGCAGGGATACACCGGGGAGCTGTTTTTT. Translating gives CASSYSLQGYTGELFF.

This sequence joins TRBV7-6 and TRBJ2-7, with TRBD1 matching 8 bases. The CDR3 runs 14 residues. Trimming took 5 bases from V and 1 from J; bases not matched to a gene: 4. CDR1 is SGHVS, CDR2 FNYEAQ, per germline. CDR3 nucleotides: TGTGCCAGCAGCCTCACAGGGGGGTCCTACGAGCAGTACTTC. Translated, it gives CASSLTGGSYEQYF.

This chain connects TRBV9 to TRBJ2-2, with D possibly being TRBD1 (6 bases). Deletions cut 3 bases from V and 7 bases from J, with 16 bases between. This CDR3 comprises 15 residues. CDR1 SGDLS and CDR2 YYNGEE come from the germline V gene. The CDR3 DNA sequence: TGTGCCAGCAGCGAGCAGGGGAGTTATATCGGGGAGCTGTTTTTT. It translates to CASSEQGSYIGELFF.

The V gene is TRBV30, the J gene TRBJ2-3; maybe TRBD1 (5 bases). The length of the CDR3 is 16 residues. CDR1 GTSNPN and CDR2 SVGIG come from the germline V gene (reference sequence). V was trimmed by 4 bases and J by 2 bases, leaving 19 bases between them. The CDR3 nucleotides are TGTGCCTGGACCTCTCTGACAGAAAGGTCCACAGATACGCAGTATTTT. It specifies CAWTSLTERSTDTQYF.

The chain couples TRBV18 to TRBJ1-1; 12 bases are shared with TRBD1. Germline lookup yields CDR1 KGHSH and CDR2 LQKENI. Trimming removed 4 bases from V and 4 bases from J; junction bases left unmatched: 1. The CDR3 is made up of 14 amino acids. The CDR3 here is CASSLGQGATEAFF. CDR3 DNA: TGTGCCAGCTCACTGGGACAGGGGGCCACTGAAGCTTTCTTT.

The CDR3 nucleotides are TGCGCCAGCAGCCAAGTAACTAGCGGGGGGCCCTACGAGCAGTACTTC. Its protein is CASSQVTSGGPYEQYF. The chain couples TRBV4-1 to TRBJ2-7, with TRBD2 matching 12 bases. CDR3 size: 16 residues. Looked up from germline, CDR1 is MGHRA and CDR2 is YSYEKL. Trimming at V came to 1 base and at J to 2 bases, leaving 3 bases not matched to a gene.